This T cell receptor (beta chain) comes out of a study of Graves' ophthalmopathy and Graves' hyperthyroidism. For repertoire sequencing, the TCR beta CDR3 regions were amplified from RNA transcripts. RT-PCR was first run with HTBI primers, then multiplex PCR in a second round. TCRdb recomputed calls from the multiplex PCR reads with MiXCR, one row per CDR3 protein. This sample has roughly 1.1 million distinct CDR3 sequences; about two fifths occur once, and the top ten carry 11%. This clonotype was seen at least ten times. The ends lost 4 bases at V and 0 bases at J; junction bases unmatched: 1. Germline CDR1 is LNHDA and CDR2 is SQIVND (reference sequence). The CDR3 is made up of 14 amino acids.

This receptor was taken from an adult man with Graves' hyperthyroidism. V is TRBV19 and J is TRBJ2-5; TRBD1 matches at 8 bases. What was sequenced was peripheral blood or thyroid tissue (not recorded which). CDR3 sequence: CASSTDRDQETQYF. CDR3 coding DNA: TGTGCCAGTAGTACGGACAGGGACCAAGAGACCCAGTACTTC.